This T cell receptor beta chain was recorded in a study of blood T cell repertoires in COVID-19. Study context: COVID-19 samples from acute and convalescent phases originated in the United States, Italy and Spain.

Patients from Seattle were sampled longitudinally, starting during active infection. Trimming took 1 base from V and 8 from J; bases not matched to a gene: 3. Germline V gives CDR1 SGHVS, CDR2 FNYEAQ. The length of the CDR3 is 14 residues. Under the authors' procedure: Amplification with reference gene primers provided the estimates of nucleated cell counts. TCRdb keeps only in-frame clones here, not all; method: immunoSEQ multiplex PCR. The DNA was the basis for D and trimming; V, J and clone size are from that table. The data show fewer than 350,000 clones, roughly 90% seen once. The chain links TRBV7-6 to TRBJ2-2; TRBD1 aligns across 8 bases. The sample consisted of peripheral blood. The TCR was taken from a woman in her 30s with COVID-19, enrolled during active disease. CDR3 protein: CASSLETGGGELFF. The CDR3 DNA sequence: TGTGCCAGCAGCTTAGAAACAGGGGGAGGGGAGCTGTTTTTT.